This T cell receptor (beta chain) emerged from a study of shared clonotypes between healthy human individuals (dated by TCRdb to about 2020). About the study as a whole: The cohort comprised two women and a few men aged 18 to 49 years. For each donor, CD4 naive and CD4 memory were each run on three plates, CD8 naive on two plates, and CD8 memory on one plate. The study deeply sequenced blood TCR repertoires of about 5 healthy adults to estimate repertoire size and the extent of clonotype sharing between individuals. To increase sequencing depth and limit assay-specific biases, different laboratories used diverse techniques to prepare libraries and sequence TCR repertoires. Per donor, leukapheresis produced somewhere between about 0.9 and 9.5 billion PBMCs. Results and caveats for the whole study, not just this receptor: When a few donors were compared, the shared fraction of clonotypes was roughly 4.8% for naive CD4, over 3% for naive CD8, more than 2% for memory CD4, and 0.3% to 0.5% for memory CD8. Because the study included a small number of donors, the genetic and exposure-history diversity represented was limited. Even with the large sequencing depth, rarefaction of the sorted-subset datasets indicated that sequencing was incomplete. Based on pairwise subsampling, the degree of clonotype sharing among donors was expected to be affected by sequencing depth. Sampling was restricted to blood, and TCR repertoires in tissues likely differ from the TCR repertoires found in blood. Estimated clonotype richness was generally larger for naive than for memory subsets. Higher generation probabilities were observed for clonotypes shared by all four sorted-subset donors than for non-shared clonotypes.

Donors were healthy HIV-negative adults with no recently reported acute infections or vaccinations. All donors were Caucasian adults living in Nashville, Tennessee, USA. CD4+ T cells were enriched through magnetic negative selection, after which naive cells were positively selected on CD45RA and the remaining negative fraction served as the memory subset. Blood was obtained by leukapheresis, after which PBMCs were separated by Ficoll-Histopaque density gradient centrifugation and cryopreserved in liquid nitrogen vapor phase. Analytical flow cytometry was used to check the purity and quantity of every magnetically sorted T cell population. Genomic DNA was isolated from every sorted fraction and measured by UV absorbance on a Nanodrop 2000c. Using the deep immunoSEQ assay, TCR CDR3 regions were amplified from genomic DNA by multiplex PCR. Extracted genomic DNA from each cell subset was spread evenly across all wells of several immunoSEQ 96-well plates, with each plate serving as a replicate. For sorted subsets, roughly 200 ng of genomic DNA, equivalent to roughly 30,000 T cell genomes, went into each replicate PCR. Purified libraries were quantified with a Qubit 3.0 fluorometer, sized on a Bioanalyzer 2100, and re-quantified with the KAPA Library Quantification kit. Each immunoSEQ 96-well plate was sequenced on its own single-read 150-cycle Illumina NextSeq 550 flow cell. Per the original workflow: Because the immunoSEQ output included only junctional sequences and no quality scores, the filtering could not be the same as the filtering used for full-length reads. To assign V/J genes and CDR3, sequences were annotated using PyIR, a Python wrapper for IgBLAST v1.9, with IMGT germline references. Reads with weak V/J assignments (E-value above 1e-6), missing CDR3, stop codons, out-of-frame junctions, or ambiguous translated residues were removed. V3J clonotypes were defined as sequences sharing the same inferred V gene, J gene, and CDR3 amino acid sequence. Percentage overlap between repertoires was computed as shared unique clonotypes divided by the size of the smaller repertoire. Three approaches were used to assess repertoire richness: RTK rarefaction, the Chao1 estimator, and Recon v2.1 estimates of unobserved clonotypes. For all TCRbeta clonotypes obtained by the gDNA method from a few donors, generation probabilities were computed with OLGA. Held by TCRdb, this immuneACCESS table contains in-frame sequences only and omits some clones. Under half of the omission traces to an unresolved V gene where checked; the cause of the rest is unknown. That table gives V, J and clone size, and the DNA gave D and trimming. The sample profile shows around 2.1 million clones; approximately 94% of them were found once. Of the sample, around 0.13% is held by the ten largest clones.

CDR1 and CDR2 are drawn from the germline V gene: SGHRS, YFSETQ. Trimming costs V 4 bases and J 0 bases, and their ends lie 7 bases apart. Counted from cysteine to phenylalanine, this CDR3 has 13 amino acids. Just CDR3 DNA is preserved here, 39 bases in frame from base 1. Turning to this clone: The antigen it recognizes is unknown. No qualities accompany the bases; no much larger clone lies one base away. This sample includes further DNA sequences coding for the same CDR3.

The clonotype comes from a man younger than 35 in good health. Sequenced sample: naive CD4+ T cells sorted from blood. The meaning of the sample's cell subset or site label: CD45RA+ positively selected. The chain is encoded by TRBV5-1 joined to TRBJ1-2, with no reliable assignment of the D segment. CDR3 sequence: CASSLDPNYGYTF. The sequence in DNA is TGCGCCAGCAGCCTCGACCCTAACTATGGCTACACCTTC.